The next 29 T cell receptor beta chains were all read from a single sample in a study of T-cell reconstitution after alpha-beta-depleted transplantation in children. The library targeted TCRbeta and was prepared with unique molecular identifiers. TCRdb reanalysed the PCR reads using MiXCR and keeps one entry per CDR3 protein. The sample carries about 200,000 distinct CDR3 sequences, roughly 6.3% recorded once. This sample comprised PBMCs, obtained before TCRalphabeta/CD19-depleted stem cell transplant. Source of these receptors: a girl under three years old with combined immunodeficiency, due to receive a stem cell transplant.

This clonotype was detected ten times or more. The rearrangement uses TRBV6-2 or TRBV6-3 and TRBJ2-1; a weak D match, TRBD2 (7 bases). Germline-derived CDR1 and CDR2 are MNHEY and SVGEGT. Trimming took off 5 bases at V and 4 bases at J, with 21 bases between the two ends. The CDR3 covers 17 residues. CDR3 nucleotides: TGTGCCAGCAGTCCCCTGGGGGGGCTAGCGGAATACAATGAGCAGTTCTTC. It specifies CASSPLGGLAEYNEQFF.

This clonotype was seen more than once but under ten times. The rearrangement links TRBV20-1 to TRBJ1-2; D remains ambiguous. V was trimmed by 0 bases and J by 3 bases, leaving 14 bases between them. The germline V gene encodes CDR1 DFQATT and CDR2 SNEGSKA (reference sequence). This CDR3 comprises 15 residues. CDR3 protein: CSARDRIGSDYGYTF. The CDR3 coding sequence is TGCAGTGCTAGAGATCGCATAGGGTCGGACTATGGCTACACCTTC.

The V and J genes are TRBV2 and TRBJ2-5, with 7 bases aligning to TRBD2. This CDR3 is built from 14 residues. The V and J ends lost 10 bases and 3 bases, in that order; junction bases with no gene match: 11. The germline CDR1 and CDR2 sequences are SNHLY and FYNNEI. CDR3 bases: TGTGCCAACCCTTATAGAAGCGGGGAAGAGACCCAGTACTTC. Its protein product is CANPYRSGEETQYF.

There are many counts of this clonotype. The chain has TRBV27 and TRBJ2-7; the match to TRBD2 covers 7 bases. Germline assignment: CDR1 MNHEY and CDR2 SMNVEV (reference sequence). J was trimmed by 0 bases and V by 6 bases; bases with no gene match: 5. The length of the CDR3 is 14 residues. The CDR3 coding sequence is TGTGCCAGCAGCGGGACTACACTCTCCTACGAGCAGTACTTC. Amino acids: CASSGTTLSYEQYF.

This clonotype was counted at least ten times. The rearrangement joins TRBV15 to TRBJ2-1; D gene ambiguous. The CDR3 is 15 amino acids. V gave up 2 bases and J gave up 0 bases, with 8 bases separating them. The germline V gene has CDR1 LNHNV and CDR2 YYDKDF (reference sequence). CDR3 in DNA: TGTGCCACCAGCAGATACAAGAGCTCCTACAATGAGCAGTTCTTC. Protein sequence: CATSRYKSSYNEQFF.

The sample holds many counts of this clonotype. V usage is TRBV15 and J usage is TRBJ2-1, with unresolved D. The V end lost 1 base, the J end lost 9 bases, and 13 bases lay between the germline ends. Germline CDR1 LNHNV, CDR2 YYDKDF (reference sequence). This CDR3 region has 14 residues. CDR3 in amino acids: CATSRVAIRSEQFF. CDR3 in DNA: TGTGCCACCAGCAGAGTGGCTATTCGAAGTGAGCAGTTCTTC. Combining the CDR3 with reference TRBV15 and TRBJ2-1 gives the whole variable domain DAMVIQNPRYQVTQFGKPVTLSCSQTLNHNVMYWYQQKSSQAPKLLFHYYDKDFNNEADTPDNFQSRRPNTSFCFLDIRSPGLGDTAMYLCATSRVAIRSEQFFGPGTRLTVL.

The chain has TRBV6-2 or TRBV6-3 and TRBJ2-2; D is unclear. The V gene's germline CDR1 is MNHEY and CDR2 SVGEGT. Deletions cut 7 bases from V and 0 bases from J, with 21 bases between. The CDR3 runs to 18 residues. CDR3 in DNA: TGTGCCAGCACCCTCCCCCCCCAAGCCAAGGCGAACACCGGGGAGCTGTTTTTT. It is translated as CASTLPPQAKANTGELFF.

The table lists this clonotype with many counts. V and J are TRBV6-2 or TRBV6-3 and TRBJ2-1, with no clear D. This CDR3 is built from 17 residues. Germline lookup yields CDR1 MNHEY and CDR2 SVGEGT. V dropped 2 bases and J dropped 0 bases, with 14 bases sitting between them. CDR3 bases: TGTGCCAGCAGTTACCCTAAATTCTGGAGCTCCTACAATGAGCAGTTCTTC. Its protein product is CASSYPKFWSSYNEQFF.

Ten or more counts support this clonotype. This chain joins TRBV9 and TRBJ2-5, with 8 positions matching TRBD1. Germline CDR1 SGDLS, CDR2 YYNGEE. J was trimmed by 3 bases and V by 5 bases; bases with no gene match: 9. CDR3 size: 15 residues. CDR3 sequence reads: CASRYDRGREETQYF. CDR3 sequence (DNA): TGTGCCAGCAGGTATGACAGGGGAAGGGAAGAGACCCAGTACTTC.

This clonotype was observed many times. This rearrangement joins TRBV5-1 to TRBJ2-1; 8 nucleotides align to TRBD1. The CDR3 is 15 residues long. Germline CDR1 and CDR2: SGHRS and YFSETQ. V gave up 1 base and J gave up 8 bases; unmatched junction bases: 8. CDR3 sequence (DNA): TGCGCCAGCAGCTTGATGTCCCAGGGGGCCGATGAGCAGTTCTTC. It yields the protein CASSLMSQGADEQFF.

Only a few counts were recorded for this clonotype. This chain joins TRBV9 and TRBJ1-2; 10 bases are shared with TRBD1. The CDR3 loop spans 14 amino acids. Germline V gene lookup returns CDR1 SGDLS and CDR2 YYNGEE. The V gene end was trimmed by 3 bases and the J gene end by 5 bases; junction bases not matched to a gene: 4. CDR3 protein: CASSDGTGVYGYTF. CDR3 in DNA: TGTGCCAGCAGCGACGGGACAGGGGTTTATGGCTACACCTTC.

This clonotype was seen many times. This chain links TRBV7-2 with TRBJ2-7, with TRBD2 matching over 10 bases. The J segment lost 2 bases and the V segment lost 1 base, leaving 5 bases of the junction unmatched. The CDR3 covers 16 residues. Looked up from germline, CDR1 is SGHTA and CDR2 is FQGNSA. CDR3 region: CASSLGSSGGTYEQYF. CDR3 DNA: TGTGCCAGCAGCTTAGGATCTAGCGGGGGTACCTACGAGCAGTACTTC.

This clonotype was observed at least ten times. The J gene is TRBJ2-2, the V gene TRBV6-2 or TRBV6-3; no clear D gene. V was clipped by 1 base and J by 0 bases, with 9 bases between them. Germline values: CDR1 MNHEY, CDR2 SVGEGT. The CDR3 extends over 16 amino acids. CDR3 amino acids: CASSYWSEPNTGELFF. The CDR3 DNA reads as TGTGCCAGCAGTTACTGGTCGGAGCCGAACACCGGGGAGCTGTTTTTT.

This clonotype was seen repeatedly, ten times or more. V gene TRBV7-8 combines with J gene TRBJ2-3; D not certain. The germline V gene encodes CDR1 SGHVS and CDR2 FQNEAQ. Trimming shortened V by 5 bases and J by 2 bases, and 8 bases separated the two germline ends. The CDR3 contains 13 residues. CDR3 loop: CASSLPYTDTQYF. CDR3 DNA sequence: TGTGCCAGCAGCCTACCATACACAGATACGCAGTATTTT.

The sample holds many counts of this clonotype. The chain links TRBV6-2 or TRBV6-3 to TRBJ1-2; possible D gene TRBD1, 6 bases. The CDR3 is 15 amino acids. V was clipped by 6 bases and J by 1 base, with 15 bases between them. Germline-derived CDR1 and CDR2 are MNHEY and SVGEGT. Written as DNA, the CDR3 is TGTGCCAGCAGCGTCCCAGGGGACTTTAACTATGGCTACACCTTC. Translation: CASSVPGDFNYGYTF.

This clonotype has ten or more counts. The chain recombines TRBV11-2 with TRBJ2-1; no firm D call. The CDR3 has 15 residues. V lost 5 bases to trimming and J lost 2 bases, with 13 bases between them. Per the germline V gene, CDR1 is SGHAT and CDR2 is FQNNGV. CDR3 DNA sequence: TGTGCCAGCAGCACCGAGGATTTAGCCTACAATGAGCAGTTCTTC. Protein sequence: CASSTEDLAYNEQFF.

This clonotype was picked up many times. The chain is built from TRBV7-3 and TRBJ2-1; 11 bases align to TRBD2. V was pared by 5 bases and J by 8 bases, with 11 bases of the junction left unmatched. The CDR3 runs 16 residues. Germline V CDR1 and CDR2: SGHTA, FQGTGA. For the CDR3, the DNA is TGTGCCAGCAGCGCCAATTTAGCGGGAGGGCCCGATGAGCAGTTCTTC. Amino acids: CASSANLAGGPDEQFF.

This clonotype was seen at least ten times. CDR3 region: CSARDAGIGGGATDTQYF. The CDR3 coding sequence is TGCAGTGCTAGAGACGCTGGCATTGGCGGGGGGGCGACAGATACGCAGTATTTT. V usage is TRBV20-1 and J usage is TRBJ2-3, with TRBD2 matching 9 bases. Per the germline V gene, CDR1 is DFQATT and CDR2 is SNEGSKA (reference sequence). V dropped 0 bases and J dropped 3; count of bases not matched to a gene: 13. This CDR3 is 18 amino acids long.

This clonotype appeared a few times. The chain uses TRBV19 and TRBJ2-7; no clear D gene. Trimming removed 4 bases from V and 6 bases from J, with 13 bases in between. This CDR3 has 13 residues. Germline V CDR1 and CDR2: LNHDA, SQIVND (reference sequence). The CDR3 reads CASSKLRFGEQYF. For the CDR3, the DNA is TGTGCCAGTAGTAAGCTTCGGTTTGGCGAGCAGTACTTC.

This clonotype was seen many times. The chain couples TRBV29-1 to TRBJ1-5, with D tentatively TRBD1 (6 bases). Trimming shortened V by 4 bases and J by 6 bases, and 16 bases separated the two germline ends. CDR1 and CDR2 from the germline V gene are SQVTM and ANQGSEA. The CDR3 sequence is 14 residues long. CDR3: CSVAAGGWGQPQHF. CDR3 sequence (DNA): TGCAGCGTTGCGGCCGGGGGCTGGGGTCAGCCCCAGCATTTT.

This clonotype was seen at least ten times. The chain links TRBV29-1 to TRBJ2-2, with D perhaps TRBD2 (5 bases). The CDR3 runs to 16 residues. Between the trimmed V and J ends, which lost 5 bases and 0 bases, there was a span of 16 bases. Per the germline V gene, CDR1 is SQVTM and CDR2 is ANQGSEA. The chain's CDR3 is CSVLSPGTSNTGELFF. The CDR3 DNA follows: TGCAGCGTTTTAAGTCCGGGAACCTCGAACACCGGGGAGCTGTTTTTT.

This clonotype has at least ten counts. The CDR3 sequence is CASSLRGHEQYF. Here the CDR3 DNA reads TGTGCCAGCAGCTTACGGGGACATGAGCAGTACTTC. The chain carries TRBV7-8 and TRBJ2-7, with D possibly TRBD1 on 6 matching bases. Trimming shortened V by 2 bases and J by 7 bases, and 9 bases separated the two germline ends. The CDR3 runs to 12 residues. In germline, CDR1 is SGHVS, CDR2 FQNEAQ.

This clonotype was picked up many times. This chain's CDR3 is CSVPDRSGYTF. The CDR3 coding sequence is TGCAGCGTCCCCGACAGGAGTGGCTACACCTTC. The chain links TRBV29-1 to TRBJ1-2, with D possibly matching TRBD1 (6 bases). CDR1 and CDR2 from the germline V gene are SQVTM and ANQGSEA. V shed 6 bases and J shed 7 bases, with 12 bases lying between them. The CDR3 spans 11 residues. Complete variable domain (other parts from reference TRBV29-1 and TRBJ1-2): SAVISQKPSRDICQRGTSLTIQCQVDSQVTMMFWYRQQPGQSLTLIATANQGSEATYESGFVIDKFPISRPNLTFSTLTVSNMSPEDSSIYLCSVPDRSGYTFGSGTRLTVV.

This clonotype was seen at least ten times. The V gene is TRBV7-8, the J gene TRBJ2-1, with D maybe TRBD2 (8 bases). From germline, CDR1 is SGHVS and CDR2 FQNEAQ. The CDR3 is made up of 17 amino acids. Trimming removed 5 bases at V and 8 bases at J, with 25 bases between. CDR3 region: CASSDRVRAGVGYEQFF. Here the CDR3 DNA reads TGTGCCAGCAGCGACAGGGTTAGAGCGGGAGTGGGCTATGAGCAGTTCTTC.

This clonotype was seen a handful of times. The chain employs TRBV7-9 and TRBJ2-5; D is ambiguous. Germline values: CDR1 SEHNR, CDR2 FQNEAQ (reference sequence). The CDR3 loop spans 15 amino acids. Trimming cost V 2 bases and J 1 base, with 11 bases left between them. This CDR3 is CASSLPRRVQETQYF. DNA of the CDR3: TGTGCCAGCAGCTTACCCCGTAGGGTCCAAGAGACCCAGTACTTC.

The chain employs TRBV29-1 and TRBJ2-3; 7 bases are shared with TRBD1. This CDR3 region has 14 residues. V trimming: 6 bases; J trimming: 2 bases; junction bases outside the gene matches: 8. Germline V CDR1 and CDR2: SQVTM, ANQGSEA. The CDR3 bases are TGCAGCGTCTCCACCGGGACAGTCACAGATACGCAGTATTTT. Amino acid sequence: CSVSTGTVTDTQYF.

This clonotype was recorded many times. The rearrangement joins TRBV4-2 to TRBJ2-7; the D gene is possibly TRBD2 (6 bases). Trimming cost V 3 bases and J 0 bases, with 21 bases left between them. Germline-derived CDR1 and CDR2 are LGHNA and YNFKEQ. The CDR3 has 18 residues. CDR3 sequence (DNA): TGTGCCAGCAGCCAGGAGGGGTCGCCAGGATCGGTCTCCTACGAGCAGTACTTC. This codes for CASSQEGSPGSVSYEQYF.

J is TRBJ1-5 and V is TRBV4-3; no firm D call. The CDR3 is 16 residues long. Germline CDR1 reads LGHNA; CDR2 reads YSLEER. Trimming removed 0 bases from V and 0 bases from J, with 9 bases in between. CDR3: CASSQDWQFSNQPQHF. The DNA for the CDR3 is TGCGCCAGCAGCCAAGATTGGCAGTTTAGCAATCAGCCCCAGCATTTT.

In this sample, this clonotype turned up a few times. This chain links TRBV15 with TRBJ2-1; D is perhaps TRBD1 (6 bases). Germline values: CDR1 LNHNV, CDR2 YYDKDF (reference sequence). The CDR3 sequence is 13 residues long. Trimming shortened V by 0 bases and J by 13 bases, and 13 bases separated the two germline ends. As DNA, the CDR3 is TGTGCCACCAGCAGAGAGAGCTTGACAGGACAGTTCTTC. This encodes CATSRESLTGQFF.